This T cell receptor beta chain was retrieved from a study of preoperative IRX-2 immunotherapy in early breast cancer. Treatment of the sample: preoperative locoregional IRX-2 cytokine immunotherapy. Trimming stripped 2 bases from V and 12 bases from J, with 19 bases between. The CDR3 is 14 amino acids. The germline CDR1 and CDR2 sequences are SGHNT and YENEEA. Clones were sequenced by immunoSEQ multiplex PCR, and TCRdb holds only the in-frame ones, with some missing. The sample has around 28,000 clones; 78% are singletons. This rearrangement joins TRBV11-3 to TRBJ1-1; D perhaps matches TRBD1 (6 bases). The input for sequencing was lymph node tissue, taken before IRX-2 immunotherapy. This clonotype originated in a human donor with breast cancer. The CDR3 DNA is TGTGCCAGCAGCTTAAACAGTCAACAGGGCCCAACTTTCTTT. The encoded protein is CASSLNSQQGPTFF.